This TCR beta chain was found in a study of long-term antiretroviral therapy in people with HIV. Findings and limits, study-wide: CDR3 lengths in HIV samples spanned a narrower range than controls. The data indicate that diversity increased after ART but remained below transplant donor controls.

Germline CDR1 MDHEN, CDR2 SYDVKM. This CDR3 is built from 15 residues. Trimming cost V 0 bases and J 5 bases, with 13 bases left between them. Sequencing used immunoSEQ v3.0 at survey level. Sequencing aimed to cover roughly 35,000-50,000 T-cell genomes per sample. Clones were read by immunoSEQ multiplex PCR, and TCRdb kept only the in-frame ones, dropping some. This table holds 16,000 or so clones, approximately 84% found once. Note on this clone: Its target is unknown.

DNA was extracted from around 1-9.1 million thawed cryopreserved PBMC. The V gene is TRBV28, the J gene TRBJ1-2, with D maybe TRBD1 (5 bases). This sequence was found in a woman in her thirties or forties with HIV. This sample comprised unsorted PBMCs, obtained 0.5 years after starting antiretroviral therapy. CDR3 sequence: CASSLWRGEGYGYTF. The CDR3 coding sequence is TGTGCCAGCAGTTTATGGAGAGGGGAGGGATATGGCTACACCTTC.